These 21 T cell receptor beta chains were all obtained from the same sample, sequenced in a study of beta chain features in type 1 diabetes. Overall study results and limits: Shorter TCRB CDR3s, moderately but significantly so, marked every one of the four CD4+ subsets in Type 1 diabetes patients.

The sequenced template was cDNA made from the entire isolated RNA. Profiled with immunoSEQ multiplex PCR; TCRdb holds only in-frame clones, not every one. The sample carries roughly 730,000 clones, 13% recorded once. The antigens these receptors bind are not known. The sample consisted of naive CD4+ T cells from blood. The receptors were gathered from a man between 18 and 29 years old with type 1 diabetes.

This clone was counted only a few times. The rearrangement joins TRBV6-5 to TRBJ2-7; D may correspond to TRBD1 or TRBD2 (5 bases each). Germline-derived CDR1 and CDR2 are MNHEY and SVGAGI. CDR3 length: 12 residues. Trimming took off 0 bases at V and 9 bases at J, with 9 bases between the two ends. CDR3 DNA: TGTGCCAGCAGTTACTCGGGGACCGGGCAGTACTTC. Translated: CASSYSGTGQYF.

This clone was recorded only once. The V and J genes are TRBV4-1 and TRBJ2-5, with TRBD2 as a possible D gene (6 bases). Trimming left V 8 bases short and J 1 base short, with 17 bases between. Per germline, CDR1 MGHRA and CDR2 YSYEKL. The CDR3 spans 15 residues. The CDR3 nucleotides are TGCGCCAGCGTTAAGAACCCCGGGGGCCAAGAGACCCAGTACTTC. Its translation is CASVKNPGGQETQYF.

The V call is TRBV10-3, the J call TRBJ2-3, with 14 bases fitting TRBD2. This CDR3 has 15 amino acids. Losses at the gene ends were 6 bases for V and 6 bases for J; bases not matched to a gene: 5. Germline CDR1 and CDR2: ENHRY and SYGVKD. CDR3: CAIRTSGGALDTQYF. DNA of the CDR3: TGTGCCATCAGGACTAGCGGGGGGGCATTGGATACGCAGTATTTT.

This clone was detected a few times. This rearrangement joins TRBV4-1 to TRBJ2-7; D uncertain. V was clipped by 3 bases and J by 0 bases, with 9 bases between them. Germline CDR1 and CDR2: MGHRA and YSYEKL. CDR3 size: 14 residues. CDR3 coding DNA: TGCGCCAGCAGCCAGGATTTCTACTCCTACGAGCAGTACTTC. Translated, it gives CASSQDFYSYEQYF.

V gene TRBV6-5 combines with J gene TRBJ2-4; 7 positions agree with TRBD2. CDR1 and CDR2 (germline): MNHEY, SVGAGI. The CDR3 totals 12 residues. V gave up 2 bases and J gave up 8 bases; unmatched junction bases: 0. The CDR3 DNA reads as TGTGCCAGCAGTTACGCGGGGGACATTCAGTACTTC. It specifies CASSYAGDIQYF.

This clone was found a few times. The V gene is TRBV5-4, the J gene TRBJ2-7; possibly TRBD1 or TRBD2 for D (5 bases each). V was shortened by 0 bases and J by 2 bases, with 9 bases between the two germline ends. Germline loops: CDR1 SGHNT, CDR2 YYREEE (reference sequence). The CDR3 runs 14 residues. CDR3 region: CASSLEGRTYEQYF. Here the CDR3 DNA reads TGTGCCAGCAGCTTGGAGGGACGTACCTACGAGCAGTACTTC.

J is TRBJ2-1 and V is TRBV10-3, with 11 bases aligning to TRBD2. V lost 9 bases to trimming and J lost 6 bases; unmatched junction nucleotides: 16. CDR3 length: 17 residues. Germline V CDR1 and CDR2: ENHRY, SYGVKD. This chain's CDR3 is CAIRHSLGTSGFNEQFF. Written as DNA, the CDR3 is TGTGCCATTAGACACTCGCTCGGGACTAGCGGATTCAATGAGCAGTTCTTC.

This clone was found a few times. V is TRBV5-6 and J is TRBJ1-5; the D is unclear. The CDR3 consists of 12 residues. V dropped 4 bases and J dropped 5 bases, with 7 bases sitting between them. The V gene's germline CDR1 is SGHDT and CDR2 YYEEEE. In DNA form, the CDR3 reads TGTGCCAGCAGCGCCGGGTATCAGCCCCAGCATTTT. Protein product: CASSAGYQPQHF.

In its sample, this clone was seen a few times. The chain joins TRBV30 to TRBJ1-5; a weak D match, TRBD1 (6 bases). The V and J ends lost 2 bases and 5 bases respectively, with 13 bases between them. This CDR3 comprises 14 residues. In germline, CDR1 is GTSNPN, CDR2 SVGIG (reference sequence). Here the CDR3 DNA reads TGTGCCTGGAGTTCGGGGGCGTCTGATCAGCCCCAGCATTTT. It yields the protein CAWSSGASDQPQHF.

This chain connects TRBV10-3 to TRBJ1-1; 10 bases are shared with TRBD1. The V gene end was trimmed by 0 bases and the J gene end by 4 bases; junction bases not matched to a gene: 2. CDR1 ENHRY and CDR2 SYGVKD come from the germline V gene. This CDR3 contains 15 residues. This CDR3 reads CAISESRTGGTEAFF. CDR3 DNA sequence: TGTGCCATCAGTGAGTCGCGGACAGGGGGCACTGAAGCTTTCTTT.

The chain recombines TRBV7-9 with TRBJ2-3; tentative D call: TRBD2 (5 bases). From germline, CDR1 is SEHNR and CDR2 FQNEAQ (reference sequence). V lost 3 bases and J 5 bases, leaving 12 bases between the germline ends. This CDR3 comprises 14 residues. CDR3 bases: TGTGCCAGCAGCTTCTTTAGCGTGGGAGATACGCAGTATTTT. This codes for CASSFFSVGDTQYF.

In this sample, this clone turned up a few times. The V call is TRBV6-6, the J call TRBJ1-4; 7 bases match TRBD1. In germline, CDR1 is MNHNY, CDR2 SVGAGI (reference sequence). J gave up 5 bases and V 5 bases, and 5 bases lay outside the gene matches. CDR3 length: 14 amino acids. Here the CDR3 reads CASSQLDRNEKLFF. CDR3 nucleotide sequence: TGTGCCAGCAGTCAGCTGGACAGGAATGAAAAACTGTTTTTT.

This clone was counted a few times. J is TRBJ2-1 and V is TRBV5-1, with 10 bases identical to TRBD2. This CDR3 has 15 residues. Germline V gene data show CDR1 as SGHRS and CDR2 as YFSETQ. After removal of 3 bases from V and 5 bases from J, the junction contained 5 bases not matched to a gene. The CDR3 reads CASSSGLADNNEQFF. The CDR3 bases are TGCGCCAGCAGCTCCGGACTAGCGGACAACAATGAGCAGTTCTTC.

This clone was seen only a few times. The V and J genes are TRBV28 and TRBJ2-1; the D is unclear. Trimming shortened V by 3 bases and J by 2 bases, and 5 bases separated the two germline ends. The CDR3 is made up of 13 amino acids. Germline V gene data show CDR1 as MDHEN and CDR2 as SYDVKM. The CDR3 region has the DNA TGTGCCAGCAGTTTCCAGACCTACAATGAGCAGTTCTTC. Amino acid sequence: CASSFQTYNEQFF.

In its sample, this clone was seen a few times. The CDR3 here is CASRSGGPVETQYF. The CDR3 nucleotides read TGTGCCAGCAGAAGCGGGGGGCCGGTGGAGACCCAGTACTTC. The gene calls are TRBV28 and TRBJ2-5, with 9 bases lining up with TRBD2. After removal of 6 bases from V and 5 bases from J, the junction contained 7 bases not matched to a gene. This CDR3 has 14 residues. Germline CDR1 MDHEN, CDR2 SYDVKM.

The V and J genes are TRBV7-2 and TRBJ2-5, with 7 bases matching TRBD2. The CDR3 extends over 13 amino acids. After removal of 4 bases from V and 5 bases from J, the junction contained 4 bases not matched to a gene. Germline V gives CDR1 SGHTA, CDR2 FQGNSA. CDR3 bases: TGTGCCAGCAGCTACGGGGGGACGGAGACCCAGTACTTC. It is translated as CASSYGGTETQYF.

This clone was detected a few times. The same CDR3 arises from other DNA sequences in this sample as well. V usage is TRBV5-6 and J usage is TRBJ1-1; D gene uncertain. V was pared by 0 bases and J by 0 bases, with 3 bases between. CDR1 is SGHDT, CDR2 YYEEEE, per germline. The CDR3 consists of 13 residues. CDR3 in amino acids: CASSLVVNTEAFF. The CDR3 DNA reads TGTGCCAGCAGCTTGGTCGTGAACACTGAAGCTTTCTTT.

This clone has more than one count but fewer than ten. The chain links TRBV28 to TRBJ2-2; D remains ambiguous. The germline V gene encodes CDR1 MDHEN and CDR2 SYDVKM. This CDR3 is built from 12 residues. Trimming pared 8 bases from V and 6 bases from J, leaving 10 bases between. The DNA for the CDR3 is TGTGCCAGCGACTCTGGGCCCGGGGAGCTGTTTTTT. Its translation is CASDSGPGELFF.

The chain carries TRBV7-8 and TRBJ2-2, with D unresolved. This CDR3 has 14 amino acids. V lost 5 bases, J lost 5 bases, and 12 bases lay in between. Germline V lookup: CDR1 SGHVS, CDR2 FQNEAQ. The CDR3 nucleotides read TGTGCCAGCAGCATTCAATCTCAGACCGGGGAGCTGTTTTTT. Residues: CASSIQSQTGELFF.

As concerns this clone: Other DNA sequences in this specimen translate into the identical CDR3. The chain carries TRBV28 and TRBJ2-7; D uncertain. Germline loops: CDR1 MDHEN, CDR2 SYDVKM. V lost 6 bases, J lost 4 bases, and 4 bases lay in between. There are 10 residues in the CDR3. CDR3 sequence: CASSRYEQYF. In DNA, the CDR3 is TGTGCCAGCAGCAGATACGAGCAGTACTTC.

The rearrangement links TRBV29-1 to TRBJ2-5, with 15 positions matching TRBD2. CDR3 length: 15 amino acids. Germline V gene lookup returns CDR1 SQVTM and CDR2 ANQGSEA. With V trimmed by 7 bases and J by 3 bases, 6 bases remained unmatched. The CDR3 reads CSDSRTSGGEETQYF. CDR3 nucleotides: TGCAGCGACTCAAGGACTAGCGGGGGGGAAGAGACCCAGTACTTC.